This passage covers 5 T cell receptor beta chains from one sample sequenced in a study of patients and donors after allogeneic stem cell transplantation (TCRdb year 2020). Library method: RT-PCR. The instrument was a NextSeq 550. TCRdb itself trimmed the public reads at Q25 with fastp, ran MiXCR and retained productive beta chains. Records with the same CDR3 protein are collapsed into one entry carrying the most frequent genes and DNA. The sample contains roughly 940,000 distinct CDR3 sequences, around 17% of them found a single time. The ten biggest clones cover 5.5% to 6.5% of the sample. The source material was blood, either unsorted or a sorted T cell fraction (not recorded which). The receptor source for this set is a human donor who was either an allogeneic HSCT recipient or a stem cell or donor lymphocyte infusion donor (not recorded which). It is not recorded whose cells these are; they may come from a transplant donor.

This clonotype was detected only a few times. The CDR3 reads CAISEVRKGVDYEQYF. In nucleotides, the CDR3 is TGTGCCATCAGTGAGGTCCGGAAGGGAGTCGACTACGAGCAGTACTTC. The rearrangement uses TRBV10-3 and TRBJ2-7; D may be TRBD2 (5 bases). CDR3 length: 16 residues. From germline, CDR1 is ENHRY and CDR2 SYGVKD. Trimming pared 2 bases from V and 3 bases from J, leaving 17 bases between.

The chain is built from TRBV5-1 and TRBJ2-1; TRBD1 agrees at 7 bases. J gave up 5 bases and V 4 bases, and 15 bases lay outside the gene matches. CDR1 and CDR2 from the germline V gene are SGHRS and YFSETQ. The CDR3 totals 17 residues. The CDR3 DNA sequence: TGCGCCAGCAGCCCCCCGACAGGGTTTCCACAGAACAATGAGCAGTTCTTC. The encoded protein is CASSPPTGFPQNNEQFF.

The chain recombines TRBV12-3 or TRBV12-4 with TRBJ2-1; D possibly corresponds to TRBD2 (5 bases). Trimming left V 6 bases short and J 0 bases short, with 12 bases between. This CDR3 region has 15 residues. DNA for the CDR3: TGTGCCAGCAGACCAGCGGCCTTCTCCTACAATGAGCAGTTCTTC. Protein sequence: CASRPAAFSYNEQFF.

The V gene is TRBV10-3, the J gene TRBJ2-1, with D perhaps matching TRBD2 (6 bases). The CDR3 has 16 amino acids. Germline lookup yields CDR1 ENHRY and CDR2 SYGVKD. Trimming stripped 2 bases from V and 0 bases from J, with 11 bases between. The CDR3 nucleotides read TGTGCCATCAGTGAGGTAGCGGCGATCTCCTACAATGAGCAGTTCTTC. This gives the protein CAISEVAAISYNEQFF.

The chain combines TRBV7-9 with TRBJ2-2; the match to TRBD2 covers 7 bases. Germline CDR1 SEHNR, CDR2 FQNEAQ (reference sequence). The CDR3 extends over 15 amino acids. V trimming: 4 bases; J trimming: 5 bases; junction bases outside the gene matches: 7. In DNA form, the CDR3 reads TGTGCCAGCAGCTCCAGACTAGCAGGGACCGGGGAGCTGTTTTTT. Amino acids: CASSSRLAGTGELFF.